These T cell receptor beta chains were read from a single sample in a study of blood T cell repertoires in COVID-19. Sequenced by immunoSEQ multiplex PCR; TCRdb stores in-frame clones only, minus some. The sample has over 350,000 clones, 70% to 90% seen once; the top ten hold under 2%. The sample was PBMCs or T cells enriched from blood (not recorded which). The source is a young woman with acute COVID-19. CDR3s include the opening cysteine and the closing phenylalanine or tryptophan. D genes are given only for firm matches. Not every row has a clone size; where given, it reads once, few, many or a size class.

V	length	size	J	D	DNA	CDR3
TRBV9	15	-	TRBJ2-1	-	TGTGCCAGCAGCGTAGCGGGAGAGTCCTACAATGAGCAGTTCTTC	CASSVAGESYNEQFF
TRBV4-3	15	-	TRBJ2-4	TRBD1	TGCGCCAGCAGCCGGAACAGGGGAGCCAAAAACATTCAGTACTTC	CASSRNRGAKNIQYF
TRBV9	13	-	TRBJ2-3	-	TGTGCCAGCAGCACTCTTACGACAGATACGCAGTATTTT	CASSTLTTDTQYF
TRBV10-3	16	few	TRBJ2-2	-	TGTGCCATCAGTGAGTCGGGGCATTTGAACACCGGGGAGCTGTTTTTT	CAISESGHLNTGELFF
TRBV6-4	15	-	TRBJ2-1	TRBD1	TGTGCCAGCAGTGACACCGGGACAGGGGCGATAAAGCAGTTCTTC	CASSDTGTGAIKQFF
TRBV19	14	-	TRBJ1-2	-	TGTGCCAGTAGCCAGGCATCCCCAGGGGATGGCTACACCTTC	CASSQASPGDGYTF
TRBV9	12	few	TRBJ2-7	-	TGTGCCAGCAGCCCGAGCTCCTACGAGCAGTACTTC	CASSPSSYEQYF
TRBV29-1	14	few	TRBJ1-1	TRBD1	TGCAGCGCCGCAAGGACAGGGCCGATCAGTGAAGCTTTCTTT	CSAARTGPISEAFF
TRBV10-2	16	-	TRBJ1-5	-	TGCGCCAGCAGTGAGAACTCAGGGAGGGTTCCTCAGCCCCAGCATTTT	CASSENSGRVPQPQHF
TRBV4-2	15	-	TRBJ2-5	-	TGTGCCAGCAGCCAAGATTTTACGGTCCTCCGGGACCAGTACTTC	CASSQDFTVLRDQYF
TRBV21-1	17	-	TRBJ2-2	-	TGTGCCAGCAGCCTAGGGGTCTGGCCCCCCGGGTCCGGGGAGCTGTTTTTT	CASSLGVWPPGSGELFF
TRBV6-5	13	-	TRBJ2-5	TRBD1	TGTGCCAGCAGTAAGGGACAGGGAGAGACCCAGTACTTC	CASSKGQGETQYF
TRBV18	14	-	TRBJ2-2	-	TGTGCCAGCTCACTACAGTCGGGGTTCGGGGAGCTGTTTTTT	CASSLQSGFGELFF
TRBV20-1	11	-	TRBJ2-1	TRBD2	TGCAGTGCTCCCCAAGGCGGGGGGTTTTTCTTC	CSAPQGGGFFF
TRBV4-1	13	-	TRBJ1-5	-	TGCGCCAGCAGCGACAGACACAATCAGCCCCAGCATTTT	CASSDRHNQPQHF
TRBV19	14	-	TRBJ1-2	-	TGTGCCAGTAGTATGCTGACAGATATCTATGGCTACACCTTC	CASSMLTDIYGYTF